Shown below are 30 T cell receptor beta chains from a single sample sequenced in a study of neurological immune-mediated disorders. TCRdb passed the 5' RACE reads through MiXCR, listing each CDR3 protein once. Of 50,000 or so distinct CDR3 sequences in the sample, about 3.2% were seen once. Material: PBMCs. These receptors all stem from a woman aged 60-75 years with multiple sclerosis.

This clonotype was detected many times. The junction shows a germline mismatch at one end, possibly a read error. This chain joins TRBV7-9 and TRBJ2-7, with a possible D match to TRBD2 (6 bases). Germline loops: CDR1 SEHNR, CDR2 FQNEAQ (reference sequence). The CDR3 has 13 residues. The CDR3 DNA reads TGTGCCAGCAGCCCTTCGGGTGTCCGGGAGACAAACTTC. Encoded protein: CASSPSGVRETNF. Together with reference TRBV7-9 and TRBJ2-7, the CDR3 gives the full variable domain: DTGVSQNPRHKITKRGQNVTFRCDPISEHNRLYWYRQTLGQGPEFLTYFQNEAQLEKSRLLSDRFSAERPKGSFSTLEIQRTEQGDSAMYLCASSPSGVRETNFGPGTRLTVT.

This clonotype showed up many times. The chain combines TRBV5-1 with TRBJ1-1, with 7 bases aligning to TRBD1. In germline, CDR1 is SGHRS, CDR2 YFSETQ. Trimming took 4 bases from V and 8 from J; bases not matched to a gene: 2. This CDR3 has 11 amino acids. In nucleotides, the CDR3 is TGCGCCAGCAGCACGGACAGGGAAGCTTTCTTT. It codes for CASSTDREAFF. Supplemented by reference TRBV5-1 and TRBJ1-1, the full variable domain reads KAGVTQTPRYLIKTRGQQVTLSCSPISGHRSVSWYQQTPGQGLQFLFEYFSETQRNKGNFPGRFSGRQFSNSRSEMNVSTLELGDSALYLCASSTDREAFFGQGTRLTVV.

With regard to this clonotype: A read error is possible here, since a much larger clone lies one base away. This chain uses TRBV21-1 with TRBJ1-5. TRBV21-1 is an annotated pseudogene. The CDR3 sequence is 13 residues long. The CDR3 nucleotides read TGTGCCAGCGGGCGGGGGGTGGAGCAGCACCAGCATTTT. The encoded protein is CASGRGVEQHQHF.

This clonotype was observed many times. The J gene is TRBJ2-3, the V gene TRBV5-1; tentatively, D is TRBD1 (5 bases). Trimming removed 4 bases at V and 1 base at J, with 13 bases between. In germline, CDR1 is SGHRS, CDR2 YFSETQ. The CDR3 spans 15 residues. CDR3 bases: TGCGCCAGCAGCACCGACAGTCCCGGCACAGATACGCAGTATTTT. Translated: CASSTDSPGTDTQYF.

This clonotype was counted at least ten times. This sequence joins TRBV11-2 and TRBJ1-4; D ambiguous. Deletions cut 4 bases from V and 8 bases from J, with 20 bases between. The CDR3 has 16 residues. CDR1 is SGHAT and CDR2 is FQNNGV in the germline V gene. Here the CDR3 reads CASSSSPPDPVEKLFF. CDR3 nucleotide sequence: TGTGCCAGCAGCTCTAGTCCCCCTGATCCGGTAGAAAAACTGTTTTTT. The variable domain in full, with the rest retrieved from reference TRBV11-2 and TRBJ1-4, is EAGVAQSPRYKIIEKRQSVAFWCNPISGHATLYWYQQILGQGPKLLIQFQNNGVVDDSQLPKDRFSAERLKGVDSTLKIQPAKLEDSAVYLCASSSSPPDPVEKLFFGSGTQLSVL.

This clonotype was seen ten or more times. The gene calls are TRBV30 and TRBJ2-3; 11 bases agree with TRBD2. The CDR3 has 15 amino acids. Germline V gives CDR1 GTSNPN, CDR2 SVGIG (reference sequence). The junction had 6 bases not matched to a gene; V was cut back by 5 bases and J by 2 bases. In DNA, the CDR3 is TGTGCCTGGGGCCCGGGACTAGCGGACACAGATACGCAGTATTTT. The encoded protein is CAWGPGLADTDTQYF.

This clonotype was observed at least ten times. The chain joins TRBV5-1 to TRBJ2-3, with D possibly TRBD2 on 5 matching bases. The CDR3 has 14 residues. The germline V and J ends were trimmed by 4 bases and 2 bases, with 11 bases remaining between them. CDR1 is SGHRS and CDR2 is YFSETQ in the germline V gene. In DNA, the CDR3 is TGCGCCAGCAGCCTAGCTCAAGCCACAGATACGCAGTATTTT. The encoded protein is CASSLAQATDTQYF.

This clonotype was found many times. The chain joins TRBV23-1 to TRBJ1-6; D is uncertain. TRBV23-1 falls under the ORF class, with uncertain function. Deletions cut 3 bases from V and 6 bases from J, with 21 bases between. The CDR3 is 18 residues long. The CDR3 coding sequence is TGCGCCAGCAGTCAGGGCTTAATCGAAGAGACAAGTAATTCACCCCTCCACTTT. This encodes CASSQGLIEETSNSPLHF.

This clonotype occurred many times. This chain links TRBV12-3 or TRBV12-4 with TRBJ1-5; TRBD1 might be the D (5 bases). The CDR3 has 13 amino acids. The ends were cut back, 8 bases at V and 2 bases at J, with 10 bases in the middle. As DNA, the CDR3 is TGTGCCAGCCGAGGAGGGGGCAATCAGCCCCAGCATTTT. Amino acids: CASRGGGNQPQHF.

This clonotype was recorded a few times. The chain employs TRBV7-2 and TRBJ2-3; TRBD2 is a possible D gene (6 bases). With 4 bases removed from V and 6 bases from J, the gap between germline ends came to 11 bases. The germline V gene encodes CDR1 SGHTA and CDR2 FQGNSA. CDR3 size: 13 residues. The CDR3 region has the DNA TGTGCCAGCAGCTCGACTAGGTTGGATACGCAGTATTTT. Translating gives CASSSTRLDTQYF.

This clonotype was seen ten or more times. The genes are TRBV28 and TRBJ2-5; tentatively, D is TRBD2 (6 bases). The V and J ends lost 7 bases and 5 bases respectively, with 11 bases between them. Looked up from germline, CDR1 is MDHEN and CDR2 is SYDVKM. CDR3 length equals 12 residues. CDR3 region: CASTRGIETQYF. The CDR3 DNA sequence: TGTGCCAGCACGCGCGGGATTGAGACCCAGTACTTC.

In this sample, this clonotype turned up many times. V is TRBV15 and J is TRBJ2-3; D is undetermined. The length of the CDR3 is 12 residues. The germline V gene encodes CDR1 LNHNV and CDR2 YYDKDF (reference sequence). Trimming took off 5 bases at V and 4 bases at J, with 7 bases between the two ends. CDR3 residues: CATSPGSDTQYF. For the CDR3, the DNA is TGTGCCACCAGCCCAGGATCAGATACGCAGTATTTT.

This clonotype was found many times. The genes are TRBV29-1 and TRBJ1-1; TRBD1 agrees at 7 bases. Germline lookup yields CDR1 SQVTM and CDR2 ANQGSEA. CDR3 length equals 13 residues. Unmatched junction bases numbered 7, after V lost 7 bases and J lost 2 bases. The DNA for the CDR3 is TGCAGCGCTCAAGGGACAGCCAACACTGAAGCTTTCTTT. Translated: CSAQGTANTEAFF.

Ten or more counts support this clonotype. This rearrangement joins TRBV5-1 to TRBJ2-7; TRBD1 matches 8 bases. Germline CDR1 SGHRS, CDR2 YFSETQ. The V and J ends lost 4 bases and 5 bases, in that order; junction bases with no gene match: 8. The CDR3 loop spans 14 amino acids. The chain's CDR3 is CASSPGDRSHEQYF. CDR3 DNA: TGCGCCAGCAGCCCCGGGGACAGGTCCCACGAGCAGTACTTC.

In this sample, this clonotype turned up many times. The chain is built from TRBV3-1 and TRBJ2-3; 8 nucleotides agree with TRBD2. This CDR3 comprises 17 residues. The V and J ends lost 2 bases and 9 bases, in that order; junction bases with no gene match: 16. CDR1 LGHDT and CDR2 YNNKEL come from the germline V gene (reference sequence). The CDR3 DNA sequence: TGTGCCAGCAGCCAAACGAATATGAATAGCGGGGCGTGGACGCAGTATTTT. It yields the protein CASSQTNMNSGAWTQYF.

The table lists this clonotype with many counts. CDR3 region: CASSDPPGLAGVEQYF. In DNA form, the CDR3 reads TGTGCCAGCAGCGACCCCCCGGGACTAGCGGGAGTCGAGCAGTACTTC. The J gene is TRBJ2-7, the V gene TRBV5-6, with 14 bases matching TRBD2. Germline values: CDR1 SGHDT, CDR2 YYEEEE. With 4 bases clipped from V and 6 bases from J, the junction kept 9 bases outside the gene matches. This CDR3 comprises 16 residues.

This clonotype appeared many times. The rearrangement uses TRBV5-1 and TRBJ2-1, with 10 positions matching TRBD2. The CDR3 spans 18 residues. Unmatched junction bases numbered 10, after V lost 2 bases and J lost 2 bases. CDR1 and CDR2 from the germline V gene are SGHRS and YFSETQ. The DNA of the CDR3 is TGCGCCAGCAGCTTAAGGCCTAGCGGGAGTTTTGCCTACAATGAGCAGTTCTTC. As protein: CASSLRPSGSFAYNEQFF.

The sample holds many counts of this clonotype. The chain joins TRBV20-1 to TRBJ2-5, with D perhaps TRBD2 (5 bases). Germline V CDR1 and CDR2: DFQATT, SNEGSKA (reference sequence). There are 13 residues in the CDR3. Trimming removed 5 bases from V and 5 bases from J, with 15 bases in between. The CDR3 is CSAEGNRMETQYF. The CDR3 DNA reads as TGCAGTGCTGAGGGAAATAGAATGGAGACCCAGTACTTC.

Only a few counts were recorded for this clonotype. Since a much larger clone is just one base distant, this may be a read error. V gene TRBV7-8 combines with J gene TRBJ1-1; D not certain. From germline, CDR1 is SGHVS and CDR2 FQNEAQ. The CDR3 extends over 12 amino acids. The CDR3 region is CDSSLRYTEAFF. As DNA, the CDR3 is TGTGACAGCAGCTTACGGTACACTGAAGCTTTCTTT. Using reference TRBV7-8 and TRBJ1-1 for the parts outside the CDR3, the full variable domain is GAGVSQSPRYKVAKRGQDVALRCDPISGHVSLFWYQQALGQGPEFLTYFQNEAQLDKSGLPSDRFFAERPEGSVSTLKIQRTQQEDSAVYLCDSSLRYTEAFFGQGTRLTVV.

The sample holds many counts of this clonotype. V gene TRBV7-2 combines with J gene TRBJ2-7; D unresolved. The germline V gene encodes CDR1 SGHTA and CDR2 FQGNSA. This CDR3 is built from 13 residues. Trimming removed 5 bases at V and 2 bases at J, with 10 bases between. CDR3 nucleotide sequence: TGTGCCAGCAGCCAATCAGGAACCTACGAGCAGTACTTC. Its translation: CASSQSGTYEQYF. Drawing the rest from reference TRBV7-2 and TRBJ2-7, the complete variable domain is GAGVSQSPSNKVTEKGKDVELRCDPISGHTALYWYRQSLGQGLEFLIYFQGNSAPDKSGLPSDRFSAERTGGSVSTLTIQRTQQEDSAVYLCASSQSGTYEQYFGPGTRLTVT.

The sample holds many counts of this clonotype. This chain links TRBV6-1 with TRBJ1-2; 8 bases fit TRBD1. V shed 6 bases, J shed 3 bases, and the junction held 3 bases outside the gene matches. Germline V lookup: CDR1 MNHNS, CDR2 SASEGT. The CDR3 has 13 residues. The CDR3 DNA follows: TGTGCCAGCAGCGACAGGGGTTACTATGGCTACACCTTC. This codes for CASSDRGYYGYTF.

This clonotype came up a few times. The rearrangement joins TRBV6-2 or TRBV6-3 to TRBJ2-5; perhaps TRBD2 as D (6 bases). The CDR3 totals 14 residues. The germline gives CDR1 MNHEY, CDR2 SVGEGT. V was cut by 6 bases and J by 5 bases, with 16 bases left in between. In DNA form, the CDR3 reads TGTGCCAGCAGCCGCGGGACCTACTTGGAGACCCAGTACTTC. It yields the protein CASSRGTYLETQYF.

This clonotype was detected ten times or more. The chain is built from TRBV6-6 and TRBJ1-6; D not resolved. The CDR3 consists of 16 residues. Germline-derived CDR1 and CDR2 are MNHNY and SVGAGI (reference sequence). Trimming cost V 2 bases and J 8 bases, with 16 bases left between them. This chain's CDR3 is CASSYGSALSDSPLHF. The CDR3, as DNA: TGTGCCAGCAGTTACGGGTCAGCTTTGTCGGATTCACCCCTCCACTTT.

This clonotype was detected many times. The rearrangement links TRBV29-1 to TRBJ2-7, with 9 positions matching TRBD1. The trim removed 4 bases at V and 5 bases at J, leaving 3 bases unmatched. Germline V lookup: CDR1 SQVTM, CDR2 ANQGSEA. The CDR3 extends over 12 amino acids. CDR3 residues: CSVGTGGDEQYF. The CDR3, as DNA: TGCAGCGTTGGCACAGGGGGCGACGAGCAGTACTTC.

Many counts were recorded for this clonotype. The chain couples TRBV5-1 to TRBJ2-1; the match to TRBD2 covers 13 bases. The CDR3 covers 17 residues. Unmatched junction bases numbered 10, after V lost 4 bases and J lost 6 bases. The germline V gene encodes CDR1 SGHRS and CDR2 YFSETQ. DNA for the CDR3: TGCGCCAGCAGCGCCAGACTAGCGGGAGGAGTGGCCAATGAGCAGTTCTTC. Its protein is CASSARLAGGVANEQFF.

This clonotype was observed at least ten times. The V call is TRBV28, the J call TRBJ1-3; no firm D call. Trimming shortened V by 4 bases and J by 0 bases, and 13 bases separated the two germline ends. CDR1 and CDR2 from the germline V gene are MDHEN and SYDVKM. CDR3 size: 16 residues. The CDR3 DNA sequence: TGTGCCAGCAGTTACCTCCGGGTCCTCTCTGGAAACACCATATATTTT. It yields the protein CASSYLRVLSGNTIYF.

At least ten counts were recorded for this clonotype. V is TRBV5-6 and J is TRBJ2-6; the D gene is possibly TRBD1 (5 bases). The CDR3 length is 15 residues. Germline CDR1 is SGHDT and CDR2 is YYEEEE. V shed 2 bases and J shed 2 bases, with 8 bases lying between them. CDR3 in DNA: TGTGCCAGCAGCTTCAGGGTGACTGGGGCCAACGTCCTGACTTTC. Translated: CASSFRVTGANVLTF. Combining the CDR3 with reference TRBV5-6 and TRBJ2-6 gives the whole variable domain DAGVTQSPTHLIKTRGQQVTLRCSPKSGHDTVSWYQQALGQGPQFIFQYYEEEERQRGNFPDRFSGHQFPNYSSELNVNALLLGDSALYLCASSFRVTGANVLTFGAGSRLTVL.

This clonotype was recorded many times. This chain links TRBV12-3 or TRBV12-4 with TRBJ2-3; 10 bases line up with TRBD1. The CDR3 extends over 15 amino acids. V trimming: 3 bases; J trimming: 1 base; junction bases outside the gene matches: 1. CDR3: CASSLGTGGTDTQYF. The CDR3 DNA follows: TGTGCCAGCAGTTTGGGGACAGGGGGCACAGATACGCAGTATTTT.

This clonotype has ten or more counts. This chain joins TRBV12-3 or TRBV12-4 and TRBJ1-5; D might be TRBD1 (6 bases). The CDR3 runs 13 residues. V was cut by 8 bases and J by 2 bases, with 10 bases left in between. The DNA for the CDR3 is TGTGCCAGCCGGGACACCGGCAATCAGCCCCAGCATTTT. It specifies CASRDTGNQPQHF.

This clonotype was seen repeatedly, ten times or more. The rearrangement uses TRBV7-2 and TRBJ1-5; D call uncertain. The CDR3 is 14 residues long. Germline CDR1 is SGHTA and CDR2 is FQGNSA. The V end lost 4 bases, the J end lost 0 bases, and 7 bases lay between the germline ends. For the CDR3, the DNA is TGTGCCAGCAGCTCGCACGTTAGCAATCAGCCCCAGCATTTT. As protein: CASSSHVSNQPQHF. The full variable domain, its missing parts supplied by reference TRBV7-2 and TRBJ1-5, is GAGVSQSPSNKVTEKGKDVELRCDPISGHTALYWYRQSLGQGLEFLIYFQGNSAPDKSGLPSDRFSAERTGGSVSTLTIQRTQQEDSAVYLCASSSHVSNQPQHFGDGTRLSIL.